The rows below give T cell receptor beta chains drawn from one sample of a study of cytotoxic CD8 clonotypes in ibrutinib-treated CLL. TCRdb's table, derived via immunoSEQ multiplex PCR, lists solely in-frame clones and lacks some. This sample has around 60,000 clones, with more than 70% found just once. This specimen consisted of PBMCs, obtained after 12 months of ibrutinib treatment. The source of these receptors is a human donor with chronic lymphocytic leukemia. Both conserved end residues are part of each CDR3. Fields, in order: V gene, J gene, clone size, D gene, CDR3 DNA, CDR3 protein. A D gene is named only where the DNA matches it firmly. A clone size is listed for some rows: how often the clone was seen (once, few, many), or a class if it is expanded.

V: TRBV23-1
J: TRBJ2-7
size: NA
D: NA
DNA: TGCGCCAGCAGTCAATTAGACAGCCTGGTGGAGCAGTACTTC
CDR3: CASSQLDSLVEQYF

V: TRBV7-9
J: TRBJ2-4
size: NA
D: TRBD2
DNA: TGTGCCAGCAGCCAGACGCGGGGGGACGGACACATTCAGTACTTC
CDR3: CASSQTRGDGHIQYF

V: TRBV28
J: TRBJ2-1
size: NA
D: NA
DNA: TGTGCCAGCAGGATGGGCCCCCATATCTACAATGAGCAGTTCTTC
CDR3: CASRMGPHIYNEQFF

V: TRBV30
J: TRBJ1-5
size: NA
D: NA
DNA: TGTGCCTGGAGGGCAGCAAATAGCAATCAGCCCCAGCATTTT
CDR3: CAWRAANSNQPQHF

V: TRBV18
J: TRBJ2-7
size: NA
D: TRBD2
DNA: TGTGCCAGCTCACCTGGACTAGCGGACGAGCAGTACTTC
CDR3: CASSPGLADEQYF

V: TRBV4-3
J: TRBJ2-1
size: NA
D: NA
DNA: TGCGCCAGCAGCCAATCCTGGAGGGACAATGAGCAGTTCTTC
CDR3: CASSQSWRDNEQFF

V: TRBV30
J: TRBJ2-1
size: few
D: NA
DNA: TGTGCCTGGAGTGGGGGGGGATGGACAGGGATGGGCAATGAGCAGTTCTTC
CDR3: CAWSGGGWTGMGNEQFF

V: TRBV6-1
J: TRBJ1-1
size: few
D: NA
DNA: TGTGCCAGCAGTGATCAGGGCACTGAAGCTTTCTTT
CDR3: CASSDQGTEAFF

V: TRBV11-1
J: TRBJ2-7
size: NA
D: TRBD2
DNA: TGTGCCAGCAGCTTAGCGCTAGCGGGAGTGTACGAGCAGTACTTC
CDR3: CASSLALAGVYEQYF

V: TRBV28
J: TRBJ1-5
size: NA
D: TRBD1
DNA: TGTGCCAGCAGTTTCTCCGGGACAGGGGGCCGCAATCAGCCCCAGCATTTT
CDR3: CASSFSGTGGRNQPQHF

V: TRBV2
J: TRBJ2-7
size: NA
D: TRBD2
DNA: TGTGCCAGCAGTGTAACTAGCGAATACTCCTACGAGCAGTACTTC
CDR3: CASSVTSEYSYEQYF

V: TRBV5-4
J: TRBJ2-5
size: NA
D: NA
DNA: TGTGCCAGCACGGTCAGGGGGGGAGAGACCCAGTACTTC
CDR3: CASTVRGGETQYF

V: TRBV5-4
J: TRBJ2-7
size: few
D: NA
DNA: TGTGCCAGCAGCCCGCGCCTATACAGGGTGAAAAGCGAGCAGTACTTC
CDR3: CASSPRLYRVKSEQYF

V: TRBV6-1
J: TRBJ2-7
size: few
D: TRBD1
DNA: TGTGCCAGCAGCGCCGGGACAGACAACTACGAGCAGTACTTC
CDR3: CASSAGTDNYEQYF

V: TRBV6-5
J: TRBJ2-5
size: NA
D: TRBD1
DNA: TGTGCCAGCAGTTACCGTGGACAGGGGGTTCAAGAGACCCAGTACTTC
CDR3: CASSYRGQGVQETQYF

V: TRBV15
J: TRBJ1-4
size: once
D: NA
DNA: TGTGCCACCAGCCTCCTGGATTTTGCTAATGAAAAACTGTTTTTT
CDR3: CATSLLDFANEKLFF

V: TRBV18
J: TRBJ2-7
size: NA
D: NA
DNA: TGTGCCAGCTCATCCCTTCCGGTCCCCAGCTCCTACGAGCAGTACTTC
CDR3: CASSSLPVPSSYEQYF

V: TRBV6-5
J: TRBJ2-3
size: few
D: TRBD2
DNA: TGTGCCAGCAGTTACTCGAAACGCGGGAGTGCAGATACGCAGTATTTT
CDR3: CASSYSKRGSADTQYF

V: TRBV19
J: TRBJ1-4
size: NA
D: NA
DNA: TGTGCCAGTAGTATCGGGGCTGCAACTAATGAAAAACTGTTTTTT
CDR3: CASSIGAATNEKLFF

V: TRBV5-5
J: TRBJ2-5
size: once
D: TRBD2
DNA: TGTGCCAGCAGCTTGGGAGGGACTAGCGGGAGTGAGACCCAGTACTTC
CDR3: CASSLGGTSGSETQYF

V: TRBV2
J: TRBJ1-1
size: few
D: NA
DNA: TGTGCCAGCGGGCAGGAGAACACTGAAGCTTTCTTT
CDR3: CASGQENTEAFF

V: TRBV2
J: TRBJ2-1
size: NA
D: NA
DNA: TGTGCCAGCAGTGGGATACAGGGCAATGAGCAGTTCTTC
CDR3: CASSGIQGNEQFF

V: TRBV30
J: TRBJ2-3
size: NA
D: NA
DNA: TGTGCCTGGGCCCCCGGGGGGCCTACACCAGATACGCAGTATTTT
CDR3: CAWAPGGPTPDTQYF

V: TRBV28
J: TRBJ2-7
size: NA
D: TRBD1
DNA: TGTGCCAGCAGTCCCCGACAGGGTCCTACCTACGAGCAGTACTTC
CDR3: CASSPRQGPTYEQYF

V: TRBV5-1
J: TRBJ1-1
size: NA
D: NA
DNA: TGCGCCAGCAGCTTGGCGGGGCGGTCTGAAGCTTTCTTT
CDR3: CASSLAGRSEAFF

V: TRBV30
J: TRBJ1-2
size: NA
D: NA
DNA: TGTGCCACCGGCGGCAGGGGCCCCTATGGCTACACCTTC
CDR3: CATGGRGPYGYTF

V: TRBV9
J: TRBJ2-7
size: NA
D: NA
DNA: TGCGCCAGCAGCCTGCGTGACAGCCTGGGCTACGAGCAGTACTTC
CDR3: CASSLRDSLGYEQYF

V: TRBV30
J: TRBJ1-1
size: NA
D: NA
DNA: TGTGCCTGGATAGGGGTGAACACTGAAGCTTTCTTT
CDR3: CAWIGVNTEAFF

V: TRBV27
J: TRBJ2-7
size: NA
D: NA
DNA: TGTGCCAGCAGTTACAGGCGATACTACGAGCAGTACTTC
CDR3: CASSYRRYYEQYF

V: TRBV5-1
J: TRBJ2-1
size: few
D: TRBD2
DNA: TGCGCCAGCAGCTGGGGTGGCCCACTAGCGGGGAAGAATGAGCAGTTCTTC
CDR3: CASSWGGPLAGKNEQFF

V: TRBV6-1
J: TRBJ2-1
size: few
D: TRBD1
DNA: TGTGCCAGCAGTGAACTGGGACAGGCCCTCTTC
CDR3: CASSELGQALF

V: TRBV19
J: TRBJ2-7
size: few
D: TRBD2
DNA: TGTGCCAGTAGTCCCGGACTAGCGGGAACTTCAGACGAGCAGTACTTC
CDR3: CASSPGLAGTSDEQYF

V: TRBV18
J: TRBJ2-4
size: NA
D: TRBD2
DNA: TGTGCCAGCTCACCACCTGGTTCATTCGGGGAGGGAGCCAAAAACATTCAGTACTTC
CDR3: CASSPPGSFGEGAKNIQYF

V: TRBV29-1
J: TRBJ2-7
size: NA
D: NA
DNA: TGCAGCGTTGCAGGAGAGTCCAGCTCCTACGAGCAGTACTTC
CDR3: CSVAGESSSYEQYF

V: TRBV9
J: TRBJ1-2
size: NA
D: NA
DNA: TGTGCCAGCAGCGTAGCTATCGGTGTTGGCTACACCTTC
CDR3: CASSVAIGVGYTF

V: TRBV11-2
J: TRBJ2-2
size: NA
D: NA
DNA: TGTGCCAGCAGCTTAGGGACCGGGGAGCTGTTTTTT
CDR3: CASSLGTGELFF

V: TRBV28
J: TRBJ1-1
size: NA
D: NA
DNA: TGTGCCAGCAGTTCCCCGGGGGTTACCGAAGCTTTCTTT
CDR3: CASSSPGVTEAFF

V: TRBV21-1
J: TRBJ2-7
size: few
D: NA
DNA: TGTGCCAGCAGCATTTGCGGGAGCTCCTACGAGCAGTACTTC
CDR3: CASSICGSSYEQYF

V: TRBV19
J: TRBJ1-1
size: once
D: TRBD1
DNA: TGTGCCAGTAGTTATACGGGGACAGTAAGAGGGAACACTGAAGCTTTCTTT
CDR3: CASSYTGTVRGNTEAFF

V: TRBV2
J: TRBJ2-3
size: once
D: NA
DNA: TGTGCCAGCAGTGATGGCCCCCACGCCACAGATACGCAGTATTTT
CDR3: CASSDGPHATDTQYF

V: TRBV9
J: TRBJ2-3
size: NA
D: NA
DNA: TGTGCCAGCAGCGTAGGAAGGACAGATACGCAGTATTTT
CDR3: CASSVGRTDTQYF

V: TRBV19
J: TRBJ2-1
size: NA
D: NA
DNA: TGTGCCAGTAGTATGGCGAGGGCCCGCAATGAGCAGTTCTTC
CDR3: CASSMARARNEQFF

V: TRBV6-6
J: TRBJ2-7
size: NA
D: NA
DNA: TGTGCCAGCAGTCCACGACGGGGGTACGAGCAGTACTTC
CDR3: CASSPRRGYEQYF

V: TRBV6-6
J: TRBJ1-4
size: NA
D: NA
DNA: TGTGCCAGCAGTTACTCGAAGGGAAAACTGTTTTTT
CDR3: CASSYSKGKLFF

V: TRBV7-9
J: TRBJ1-5
size: NA
D: NA
DNA: TGTGCCAGCAGCCCCACAGGGAACAATCAGCCCCAGCATTTT
CDR3: CASSPTGNNQPQHF

V: TRBV29-1
J: TRBJ2-7
size: NA
D: NA
DNA: TGCAGCGTTTACGTCAACTCCTACGAGCAGTACTTC
CDR3: CSVYVNSYEQYF

V: TRBV6-4
J: TRBJ2-1
size: NA
D: TRBD2
DNA: TGTGCCAGCAGTGACCTAGCGGGACTGGCCTACAATGAGCAGTTCTTC
CDR3: CASSDLAGLAYNEQFF

V: TRBV2
J: TRBJ2-1
size: NA
D: TRBD2
DNA: TGTGCCAGCAGTCCCGGGCTAGCGGGATGGGACAATGAGCAGTTCTTC
CDR3: CASSPGLAGWDNEQFF

V: TRBV6-4
J: TRBJ1-5
size: NA
D: NA
DNA: TGTGCCAGCAGTGTCGTTGGGCCGGGCCGGCAGCCCCAGCATTTT
CDR3: CASSVVGPGRQPQHF

V: TRBV10-2
J: TRBJ2-7
size: NA
D: NA
DNA: TGCGCCAGCAGTGGCTACAGTTTGCCAAACTCCTACGAGCAGTACTTC
CDR3: CASSGYSLPNSYEQYF

V: TRBV30
J: TRBJ1-3
size: NA
D: NA
DNA: TGTGCCTGGAGTCCGATCGGGGGAGGCGGAAACACCATATATTTT
CDR3: CAWSPIGGGGNTIYF

V: TRBV5-4
J: TRBJ2-1
size: NA
D: TRBD2
DNA: TGTGCCAGCAGCGCGGGAGTAAGCAATGAGCAGTTCTTC
CDR3: CASSAGVSNEQFF

V: TRBV4-1
J: TRBJ2-7
size: few
D: TRBD1
DNA: TGCGCCAGCAGCCTCCAACCGGGACAGAGTTCCGAGCAGTACTTC
CDR3: CASSLQPGQSSEQYF

V: TRBV15
J: TRBJ1-4
size: NA
D: NA
DNA: TGTGCCACCAGCAAAGGGTTACCTAATGAAAAACTGTTTTTT
CDR3: CATSKGLPNEKLFF

V: TRBV6-5
J: TRBJ2-2
size: NA
D: NA
DNA: TGTGCCAGCAGACACCGGACCCACACCGGGGAGCTGTTTTTT
CDR3: CASRHRTHTGELFF